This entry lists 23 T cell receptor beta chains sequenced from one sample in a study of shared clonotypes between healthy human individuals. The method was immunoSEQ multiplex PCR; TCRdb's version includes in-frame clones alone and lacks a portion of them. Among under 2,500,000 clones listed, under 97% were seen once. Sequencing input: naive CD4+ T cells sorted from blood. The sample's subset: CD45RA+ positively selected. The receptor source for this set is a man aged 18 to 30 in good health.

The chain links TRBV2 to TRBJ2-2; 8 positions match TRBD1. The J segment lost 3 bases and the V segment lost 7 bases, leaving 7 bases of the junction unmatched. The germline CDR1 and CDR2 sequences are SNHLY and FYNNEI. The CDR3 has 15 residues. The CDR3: CASTSDRVDTGELFF. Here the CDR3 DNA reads TGTGCCAGCACCTCGGACAGGGTTGACACCGGGGAGCTGTTTTTT.

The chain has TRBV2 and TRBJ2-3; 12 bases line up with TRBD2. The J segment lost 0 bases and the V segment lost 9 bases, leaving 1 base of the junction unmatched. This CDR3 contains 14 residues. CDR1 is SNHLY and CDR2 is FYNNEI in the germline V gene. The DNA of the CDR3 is TGTGCCAGGGGACTAGCGGGTAGCACAGATACGCAGTATTTT. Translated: CARGLAGSTDTQYF.

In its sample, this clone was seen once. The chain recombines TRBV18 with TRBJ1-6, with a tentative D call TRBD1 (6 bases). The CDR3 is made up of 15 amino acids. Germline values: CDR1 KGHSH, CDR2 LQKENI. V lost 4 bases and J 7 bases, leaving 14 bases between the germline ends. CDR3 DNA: TGTGCCAGCTCACTAAGGACAGAGGGCAATTCACCCCTCCACTTT. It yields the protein CASSLRTEGNSPLHF.

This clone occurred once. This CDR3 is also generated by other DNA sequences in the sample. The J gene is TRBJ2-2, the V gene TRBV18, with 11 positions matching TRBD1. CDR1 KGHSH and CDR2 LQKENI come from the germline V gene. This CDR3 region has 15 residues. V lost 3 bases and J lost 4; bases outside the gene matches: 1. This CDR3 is CASSPGTGGTGELFF. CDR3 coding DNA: TGTGCCAGCTCACCTGGGACAGGGGGCACCGGGGAGCTGTTTTTT.

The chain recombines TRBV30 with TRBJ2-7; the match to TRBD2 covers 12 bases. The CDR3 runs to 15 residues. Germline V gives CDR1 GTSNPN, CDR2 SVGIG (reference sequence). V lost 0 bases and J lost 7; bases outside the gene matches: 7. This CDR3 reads CAWSVRTSGMGEQYF. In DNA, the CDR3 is TGTGCCTGGAGTGTACGGACTAGCGGGATGGGGGAGCAGTACTTC.

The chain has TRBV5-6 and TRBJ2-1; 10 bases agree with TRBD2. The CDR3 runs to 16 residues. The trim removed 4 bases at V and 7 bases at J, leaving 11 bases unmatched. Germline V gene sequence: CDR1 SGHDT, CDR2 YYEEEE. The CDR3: CASSPIVGTSVNEQFF. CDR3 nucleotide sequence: TGTGCCAGCAGCCCAATCGTCGGGACTAGCGTTAATGAGCAGTTCTTC.

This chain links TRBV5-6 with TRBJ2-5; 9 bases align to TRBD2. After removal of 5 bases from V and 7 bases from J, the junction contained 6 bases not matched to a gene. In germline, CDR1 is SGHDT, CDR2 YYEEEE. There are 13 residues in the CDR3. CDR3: CASRLSGGGTQYF. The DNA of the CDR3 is TGTGCCAGCAGACTTAGCGGGGGTGGGACCCAGTACTTC. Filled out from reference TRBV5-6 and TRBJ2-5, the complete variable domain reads DAGVTQSPTHLIKTRGQQVTLRCSPKSGHDTVSWYQQALGQGPQFIFQYYEEEERQRGNFPDRFSGHQFPNYSSELNVNALLLGDSALYLCASRLSGGGTQYFGPGTRLLVL.

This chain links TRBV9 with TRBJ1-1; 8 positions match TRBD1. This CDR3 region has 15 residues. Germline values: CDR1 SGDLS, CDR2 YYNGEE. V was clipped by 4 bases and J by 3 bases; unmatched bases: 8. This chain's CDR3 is CASSLRQGSDTEAFF. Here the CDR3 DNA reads TGTGCCAGCAGCCTACGACAGGGGTCTGACACTGAAGCTTTCTTT.

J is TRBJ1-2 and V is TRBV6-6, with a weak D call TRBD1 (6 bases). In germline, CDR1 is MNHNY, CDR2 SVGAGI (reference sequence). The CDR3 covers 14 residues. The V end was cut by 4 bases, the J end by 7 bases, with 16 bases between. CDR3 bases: TGTGCCAGCAGTTTTGCGGGGGGCGGTTTTGGCTACACCTTC. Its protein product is CASSFAGGGFGYTF.

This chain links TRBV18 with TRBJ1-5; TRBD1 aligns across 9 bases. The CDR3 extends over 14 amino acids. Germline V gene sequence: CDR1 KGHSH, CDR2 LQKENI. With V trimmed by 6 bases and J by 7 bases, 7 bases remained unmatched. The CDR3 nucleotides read TGTGCCAGCTCGGGGACAGGGCGCGACCAGCCCCAGCATTTT. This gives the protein CASSGTGRDQPQHF. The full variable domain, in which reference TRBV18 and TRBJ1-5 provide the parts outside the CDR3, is NAGVMQNPRHLVRRRGQEARLRCSPMKGHSHVYWYRQLPEEGLKFMVYLQKENIIDESGMPKERFSAEFPKEGPSILRIQQVVRGDSAAYFCASSGTGRDQPQHFGDGTRLSIL.

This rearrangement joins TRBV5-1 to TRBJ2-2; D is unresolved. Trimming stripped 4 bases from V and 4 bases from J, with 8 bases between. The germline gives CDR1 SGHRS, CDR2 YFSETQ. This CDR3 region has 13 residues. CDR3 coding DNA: TGCGCCAGCAGCCCAGTAATCACCGGGGAGCTGTTTTTT. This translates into CASSPVITGELFF. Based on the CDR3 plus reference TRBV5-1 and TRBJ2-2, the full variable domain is KAGVTQTPRYLIKTRGQQVTLSCSPISGHRSVSWYQQTPGQGLQFLFEYFSETQRNKGNFPGRFSGRQFSNSRSEMNVSTLELGDSALYLCASSPVITGELFFGEGSRLTVL.

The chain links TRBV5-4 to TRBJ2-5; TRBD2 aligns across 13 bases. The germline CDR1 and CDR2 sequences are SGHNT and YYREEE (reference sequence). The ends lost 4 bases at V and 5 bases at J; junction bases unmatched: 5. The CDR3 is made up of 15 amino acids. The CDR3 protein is CASSAGTSGTETQYF. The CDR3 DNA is TGTGCCAGCAGCGCAGGGACTAGCGGGACCGAGACCCAGTACTTC.

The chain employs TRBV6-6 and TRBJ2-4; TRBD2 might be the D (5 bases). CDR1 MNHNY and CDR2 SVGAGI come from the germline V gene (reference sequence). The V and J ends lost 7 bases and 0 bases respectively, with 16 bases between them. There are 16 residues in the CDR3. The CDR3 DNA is TGTGCCAGCACCAACAGAGGCGGACTAGCCAAAAACATTCAGTACTTC. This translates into CASTNRGGLAKNIQYF.

The CDR3 region has the DNA TGTGCCAGCAGTTGGACAAGCAATCAGCCCCAGCATTTT. This translates into CASSWTSNQPQHF. The chain links TRBV2 to TRBJ1-5; D possibly corresponds to TRBD1 (5 bases). The CDR3 runs to 13 residues. Germline-derived CDR1 and CDR2 are SNHLY and FYNNEI. Trimming stripped 5 bases from V and 1 base from J, with 6 bases between.

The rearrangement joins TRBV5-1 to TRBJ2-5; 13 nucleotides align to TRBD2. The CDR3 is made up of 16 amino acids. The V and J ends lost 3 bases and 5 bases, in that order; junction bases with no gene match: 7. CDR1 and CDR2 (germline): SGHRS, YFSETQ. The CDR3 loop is CASSSGLAGSLETQYF. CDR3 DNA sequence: TGCGCCAGCAGCTCGGGACTAGCGGGATCTCTGGAGACCCAGTACTTC.

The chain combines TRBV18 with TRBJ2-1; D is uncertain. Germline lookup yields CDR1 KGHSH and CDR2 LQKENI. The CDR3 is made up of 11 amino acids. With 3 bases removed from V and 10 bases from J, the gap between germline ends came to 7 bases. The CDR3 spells CASSPAREQFF. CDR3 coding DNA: TGTGCCAGCTCACCGGCCAGGGAGCAGTTCTTC.

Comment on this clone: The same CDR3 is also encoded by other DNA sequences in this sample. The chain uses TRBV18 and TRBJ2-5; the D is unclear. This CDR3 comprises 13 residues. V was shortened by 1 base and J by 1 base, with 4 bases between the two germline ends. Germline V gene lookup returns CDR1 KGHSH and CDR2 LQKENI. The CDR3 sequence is CASSPQRQETQYF. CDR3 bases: TGTGCCAGCTCACCACAGCGCCAAGAGACCCAGTACTTC.

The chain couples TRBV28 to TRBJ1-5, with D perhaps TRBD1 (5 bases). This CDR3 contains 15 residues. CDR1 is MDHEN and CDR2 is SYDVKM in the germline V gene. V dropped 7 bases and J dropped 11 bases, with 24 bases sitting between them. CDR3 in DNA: TGTGCCAGCACTGGTGAGATTGGGGCCCGAGAAACCCAGCATTTT. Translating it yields CASTGEIGARETQHF.

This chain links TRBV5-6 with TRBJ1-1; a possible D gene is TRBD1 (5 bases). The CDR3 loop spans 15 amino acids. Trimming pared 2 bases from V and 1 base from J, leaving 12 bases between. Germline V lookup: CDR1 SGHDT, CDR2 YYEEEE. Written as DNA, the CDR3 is TGTGCCAGCAGCTTCTCAGGGAATTCGAACACTGAAGCTTTCTTT. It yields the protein CASSFSGNSNTEAFF.

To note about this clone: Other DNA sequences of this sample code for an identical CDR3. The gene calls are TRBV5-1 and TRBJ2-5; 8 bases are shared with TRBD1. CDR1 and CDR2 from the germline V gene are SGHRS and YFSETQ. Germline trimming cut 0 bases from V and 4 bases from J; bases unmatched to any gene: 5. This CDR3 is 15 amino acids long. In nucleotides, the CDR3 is TGCGCCAGCAGCTTGGGAACAGGGGGGCGAGAGACCCAGTACTTC. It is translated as CASSLGTGGRETQYF.

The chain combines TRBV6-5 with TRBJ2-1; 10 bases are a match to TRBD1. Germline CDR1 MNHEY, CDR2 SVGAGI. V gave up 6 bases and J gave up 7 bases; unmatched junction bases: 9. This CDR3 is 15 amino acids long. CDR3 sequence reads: CASRPHWTGGNEQFF. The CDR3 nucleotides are TGTGCCAGCAGGCCACACTGGACAGGGGGAAATGAGCAGTTCTTC.

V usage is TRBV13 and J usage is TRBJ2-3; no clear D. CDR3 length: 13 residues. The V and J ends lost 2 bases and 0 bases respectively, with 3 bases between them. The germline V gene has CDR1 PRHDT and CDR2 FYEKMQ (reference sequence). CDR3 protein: CASSLKSTDTQYF. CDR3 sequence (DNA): TGTGCCAGCAGCTTAAAGAGCACAGATACGCAGTATTTT.

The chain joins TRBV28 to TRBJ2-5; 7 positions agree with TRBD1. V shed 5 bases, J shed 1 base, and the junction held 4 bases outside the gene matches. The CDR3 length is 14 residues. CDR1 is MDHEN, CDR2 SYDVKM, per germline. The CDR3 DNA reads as TGTGCCAGCAGTAACTGGGACAGCCAAGAGACCCAGTACTTC. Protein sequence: CASSNWDSQETQYF.